The 18 T cell receptor beta chains in this list originate from one sample, sequenced in a study of OX40 agonist ivuxolimab in advanced cancers. Produced via immunoSEQ multiplex PCR; TCRdb's table is partial and in-frame only. The repertoire holds some 64,000 clones, with around 85% as singletons. The specimen comprised CD4+ or CD8+ T cells sorted from blood, sampled in a trial of the OX40 agonist ivuxolimab. The source is an adult with an advanced solid tumor such as melanoma, head and neck, liver or kidney cancer.

This clone came up once. The chain links TRBV19 to TRBJ2-1, with TRBD2 as a possible D gene (6 bases). V was trimmed by 5 bases and J by 7 bases, leaving 21 bases between them. Germline CDR1 is LNHDA and CDR2 is SQIVND (reference sequence). This CDR3 has 16 amino acids. As DNA, the CDR3 is TGTGCCAGTAGTGGACCACTAGTGGGAGCGGGTAATGAGCAGTTCTTC. As protein: CASSGPLVGAGNEQFF.

The chain employs TRBV30 and TRBJ2-1; 14 nucleotides align to TRBD2. V dropped 6 bases and J dropped 7; count of bases not matched to a gene: 5. In germline, CDR1 is GTSNPN, CDR2 SVGIG (reference sequence). There are 14 residues in the CDR3. The CDR3 DNA sequence: TGTGCCTGCGGACTAGCGGGGGGAAGTAATGAGCAGTTCTTC. It yields the protein CACGLAGGSNEQFF.

In this sample, this clone turned up a few times. The V call is TRBV19, the J call TRBJ1-2, with TRBD1 as a possible D gene (6 bases). The CDR3 is made up of 14 amino acids. Trimming shortened V by 6 bases and J by 6 bases, and 17 bases separated the two germline ends. Germline V gives CDR1 LNHDA, CDR2 SQIVND (reference sequence). The CDR3 DNA is TGTGCCAGTAGGGTCGGAGGGGGTGACAATGGCTACACCTTC. Protein product: CASRVGGGDNGYTF.

In its sample, this clone was seen once. This chain links TRBV5-6 with TRBJ2-4; D is unclear. In germline, CDR1 is SGHDT, CDR2 YYEEEE. The V and J ends lost 1 base and 2 bases respectively, with 7 bases between them. The CDR3 sequence is 14 residues long. The CDR3 nucleotides read TGTGCCAGCAGCTTGAACACTCCCAAAAACATTCAGTACTTC. It codes for CASSLNTPKNIQYF.

The chain couples TRBV19 to TRBJ2-5; unclear D gene. There are 14 residues in the CDR3. Trimming cost V 6 bases and J 4 bases, with 15 bases left between them. CDR1 LNHDA and CDR2 SQIVND come from the germline V gene (reference sequence). Here the CDR3 reads CASRRKLPGETQYF. CDR3 nucleotides: TGTGCCAGTAGGAGAAAACTCCCGGGAGAGACCCAGTACTTC.

The chain recombines TRBV5-3 with TRBJ2-3; no firm D call. TRBV5-3 is labeled an ORF, and its function is uncertain. CDR3 size: 13 residues. V was clipped by 0 bases and J by 1 base, with 3 bases between them. CDR3 sequence reads: CARSLAGTDTQYF. CDR3 nucleotides: TGTGCCAGAAGCTTGGCCGGCACAGATACGCAGTATTTT.

The chain links TRBV5-4 to TRBJ2-1, with 9 bases identical to TRBD1. Germline-derived CDR1 and CDR2 are SGHNT and YYREEE (reference sequence). This CDR3 contains 14 residues. The V gene end was trimmed by 4 bases and the J gene end by 12 bases; junction bases not matched to a gene: 11. CDR3 in amino acids: CASSPPGQGGGQFF. The CDR3 DNA reads TGTGCCAGCAGCCCACCGGGACAGGGTGGTGGGCAGTTCTTC.

This chain links TRBV5-6 with TRBJ1-3; TRBD1 is a possible D gene (5 bases). The CDR3 has 13 residues. V was trimmed by 4 bases and J by 3 bases, leaving 8 bases between them. The germline gives CDR1 SGHDT, CDR2 YYEEEE. The CDR3, as DNA: TGTGCCAGCAGCCGGGACGGTGGAAACACCATATATTTT. It is translated as CASSRDGGNTIYF.

The chain recombines TRBV6-1 with TRBJ1-2; D may be TRBD1 (6 bases). The germline CDR1 and CDR2 sequences are MNHNS and SASEGT. V lost 6 bases and J lost 4, with 12 bases in between. CDR3 length: 13 residues. The CDR3 sequence is CASSHGQSYGYTF. The CDR3 DNA sequence: TGTGCCAGCAGCCACGGACAGTCCTATGGCTACACCTTC.

This clone was seen a few times. V is TRBV27 and J is TRBJ2-2; the D is unclear. Germline values: CDR1 MNHEY, CDR2 SMNVEV (reference sequence). The germline V and J ends were trimmed by 5 bases and 5 bases, with 15 bases remaining between them. The CDR3 spans 15 residues. CDR3 sequence reads: CASSPRRIETGELFF. CDR3 nucleotide sequence: TGTGCCAGCAGTCCCCGACGGATCGAGACCGGGGAGCTGTTTTTT.

This chain joins TRBV18 and TRBJ2-7, with 14 bases lining up with TRBD2. The J segment lost 2 bases and the V segment lost 0 bases, leaving 0 bases of the junction unmatched. The CDR3 totals 16 residues. The V gene's germline CDR1 is KGHSH and CDR2 LQKENI. The CDR3 DNA reads TGTGCCAGCTCACCACCGACTAGCGGGAGGGCCTACGAGCAGTACTTC. It specifies CASSPPTSGRAYEQYF. Drawing the rest from reference TRBV18 and TRBJ2-7, the complete variable domain is NAGVMQNPRHLVRRRGQEARLRCSPMKGHSHVYWYRQLPEEGLKFMVYLQKENIIDESGMPKERFSAEFPKEGPSILRIQQVVRGDSAAYFCASSPPTSGRAYEQYFGPGTRLTVT.

The chain employs TRBV18 and TRBJ1-1; D is possibly TRBD1 (6 bases). Germline V gives CDR1 KGHSH, CDR2 LQKENI. The CDR3 consists of 15 residues. V gave up 0 bases and J gave up 1 base, with 9 bases separating them. Here the CDR3 reads CASSPPKGGNTEAFF. CDR3 sequence (DNA): TGTGCCAGCTCACCACCTAAGGGGGGGAACACTGAAGCTTTCTTT.

The chain links TRBV9 to TRBJ1-5, with unresolved D. With 0 bases removed from V and 4 bases from J, the gap between germline ends came to 11 bases. Germline CDR1 SGDLS, CDR2 YYNGEE. There are 15 residues in the CDR3. The CDR3 coding sequence is TGTGCCAGCAGCGTAGTACGTACTCCGAATCAGCCCCAGCATTTT. Translated: CASSVVRTPNQPQHF.

The gene calls are TRBV29-1 and TRBJ2-7; the D gene is possibly TRBD2 (5 bases). Trimming took 4 bases from V and 3 from J, leaving 13 bases between them. The CDR3 loop spans 13 amino acids. Germline CDR1 SQVTM, CDR2 ANQGSEA. The CDR3 DNA reads as TGCAGCGTTGGACTCTCGGCGGGCTACGAGCAGTACTTC. It specifies CSVGLSAGYEQYF.

This chain links TRBV7-2 with TRBJ2-1; tentatively, D is TRBD1 or TRBD2 (6 bases each). The germline CDR1 and CDR2 sequences are SGHTA and FQGNSA. V was trimmed by 5 bases and J by 5 bases, leaving 10 bases between them. The CDR3 length is 13 residues. The CDR3 coding sequence is TGTGCCAGCAGCCGGGGGCCTAACAATGAGCAGTTCTTC. Its translation: CASSRGPNNEQFF.

Written as DNA, the CDR3 is TGTGCCAGCAGTATATCGACTGGCCAAGAGACCCAGTACTTC. The encoded protein is CASSISTGQETQYF. The chain combines TRBV28 with TRBJ2-5; D not resolved. CDR1 is MDHEN and CDR2 is SYDVKM in the germline V gene. This CDR3 has 14 residues. Trimming removed 5 bases from V and 1 base from J, with 11 bases in between.

V is TRBV2 and J is TRBJ1-4; D remains ambiguous. The germline gives CDR1 SNHLY, CDR2 FYNNEI. The CDR3 spans 13 residues. V gave up 7 bases and J gave up 8 bases, with 14 bases separating them. Written as DNA, the CDR3 is TGTGCCAGCACGCGGGGAGTAGAGGAAAAACTGTTTTTT. Its protein product is CASTRGVEEKLFF.

The V call is TRBV2, the J call TRBJ1-4; perhaps TRBD1 as D (5 bases). Trimming cost V 4 bases and J 1 base, with 10 bases left between them. CDR1 and CDR2 from the germline V gene are SNHLY and FYNNEI. The CDR3 contains 15 residues. Written as DNA, the CDR3 is TGTGCCAGCAGTGCAGGGTTGCAAACTAATGAAAAACTGTTTTTT. Translating gives CASSAGLQTNEKLFF. Looking up the rest from reference TRBV2 and TRBJ1-4 gives the full variable domain: EPEVTQTPSHQVTQMGQEVILRCVPISNHLYFYWYRQILGQKVEFLVSFYNNEISEKSEIFDDQFSVERPDGSNFTLKIRSTKLEDSAMYFCASSAGLQTNEKLFFGSGTQLSVL.